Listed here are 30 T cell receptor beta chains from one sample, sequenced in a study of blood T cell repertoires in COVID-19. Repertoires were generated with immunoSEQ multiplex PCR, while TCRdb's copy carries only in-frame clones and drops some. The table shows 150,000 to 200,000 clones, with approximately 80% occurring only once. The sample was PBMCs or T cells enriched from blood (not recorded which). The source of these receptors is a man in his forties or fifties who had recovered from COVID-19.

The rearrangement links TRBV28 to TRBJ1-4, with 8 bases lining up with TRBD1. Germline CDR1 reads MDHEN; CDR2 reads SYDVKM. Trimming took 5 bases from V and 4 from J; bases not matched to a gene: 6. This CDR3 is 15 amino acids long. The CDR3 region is CASSTPGGINEKLFF. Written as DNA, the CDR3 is TGTGCCAGCAGTACCCCAGGGGGCATTAATGAAAAACTGTTTTTT. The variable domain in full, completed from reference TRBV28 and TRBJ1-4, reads DVKVTQSSRYLVKRTGEKVFLECVQDMDHENMFWYRQDPGLGLRLIYFSYDVKMKEKGDIPEGYSVSREKKERFSLILESASTNQTSMYLCASSTPGGINEKLFFGSGTQLSVL.

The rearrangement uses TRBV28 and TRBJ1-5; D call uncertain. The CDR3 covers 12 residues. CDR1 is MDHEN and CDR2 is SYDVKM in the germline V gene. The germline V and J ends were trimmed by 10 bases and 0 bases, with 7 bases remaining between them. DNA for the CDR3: TGTGCCAACACCTTTAGCAATCAGCCCCAGCATTTT. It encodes CANTFSNQPQHF.

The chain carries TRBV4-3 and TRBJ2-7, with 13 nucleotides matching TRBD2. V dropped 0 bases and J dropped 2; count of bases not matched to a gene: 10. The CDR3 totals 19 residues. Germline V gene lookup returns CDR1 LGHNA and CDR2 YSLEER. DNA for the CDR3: TGCGCCAGCAGCCAAGATCGGGGGACTAGCGGGGCCTTCCCCTACGAGCAGTACTTC. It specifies CASSQDRGTSGAFPYEQYF.

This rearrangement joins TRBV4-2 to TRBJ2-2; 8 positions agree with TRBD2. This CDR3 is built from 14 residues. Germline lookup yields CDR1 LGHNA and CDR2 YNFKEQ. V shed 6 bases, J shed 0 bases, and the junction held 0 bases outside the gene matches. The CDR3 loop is CASSSGANTGELFF. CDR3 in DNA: TGTGCCAGCAGTAGCGGGGCGAACACCGGGGAGCTGTTTTTT.

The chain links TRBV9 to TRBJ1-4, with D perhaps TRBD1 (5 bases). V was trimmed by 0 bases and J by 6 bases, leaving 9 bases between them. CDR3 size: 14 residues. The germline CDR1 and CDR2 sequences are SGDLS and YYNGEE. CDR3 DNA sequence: TGTGCCAGCAGCGTAGTGGGAGGGGATGAAAAACTGTTTTTT. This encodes CASSVVGGDEKLFF.

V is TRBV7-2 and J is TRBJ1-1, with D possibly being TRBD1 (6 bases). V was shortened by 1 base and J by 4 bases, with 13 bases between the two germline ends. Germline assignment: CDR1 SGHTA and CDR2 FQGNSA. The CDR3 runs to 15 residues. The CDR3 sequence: CASSLVGGRRTEAFF. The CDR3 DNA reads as TGTGCCAGCAGCTTAGTGGGGGGGCGTCGCACTGAAGCTTTCTTT. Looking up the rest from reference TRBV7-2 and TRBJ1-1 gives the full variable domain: GAGVSQSPSNKVTEKGKDVELRCDPISGHTALYWYRQSLGQGLEFLIYFQGNSAPDKSGLPSDRFSAERTGGSVSTLTIQRTQQEDSAVYLCASSLVGGRRTEAFFGQGTRLTVV.

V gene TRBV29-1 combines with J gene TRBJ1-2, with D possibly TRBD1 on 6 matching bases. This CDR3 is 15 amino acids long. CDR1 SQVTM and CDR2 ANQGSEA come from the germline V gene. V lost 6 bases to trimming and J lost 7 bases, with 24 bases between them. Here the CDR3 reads CSVEWGRAGAGGYTF. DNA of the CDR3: TGCAGCGTGGAGTGGGGGAGGGCAGGGGCTGGTGGCTACACCTTC. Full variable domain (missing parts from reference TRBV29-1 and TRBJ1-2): SAVISQKPSRDICQRGTSLTIQCQVDSQVTMMFWYRQQPGQSLTLIATANQGSEATYESGFVIDKFPISRPNLTFSTLTVSNMSPEDSSIYLCSVEWGRAGAGGYTFGSGTRLTVV.

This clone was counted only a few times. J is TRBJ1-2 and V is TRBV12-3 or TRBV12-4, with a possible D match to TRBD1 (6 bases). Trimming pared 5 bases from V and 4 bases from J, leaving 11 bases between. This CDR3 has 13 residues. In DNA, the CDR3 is TGTGCCAGCAGTCCACAGGGTTCCTATGGCTACACCTTC. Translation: CASSPQGSYGYTF.

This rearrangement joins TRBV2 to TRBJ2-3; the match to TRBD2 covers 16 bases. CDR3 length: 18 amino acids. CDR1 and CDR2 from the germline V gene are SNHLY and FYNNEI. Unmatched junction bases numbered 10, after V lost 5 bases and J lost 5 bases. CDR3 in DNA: TGTGCCAGCAGTTGGAATCGGGGACTAGCGGGGGGGCAAGATACGCAGTATTTT. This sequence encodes CASSWNRGLAGGQDTQYF.

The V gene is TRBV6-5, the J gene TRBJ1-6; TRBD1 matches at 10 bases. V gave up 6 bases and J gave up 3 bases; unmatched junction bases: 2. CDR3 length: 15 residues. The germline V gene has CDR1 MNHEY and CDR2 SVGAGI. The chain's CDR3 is CASRGDRGYNSPLHF. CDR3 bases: TGTGCCAGCAGGGGGGACAGGGGCTATAATTCACCCCTCCACTTT.

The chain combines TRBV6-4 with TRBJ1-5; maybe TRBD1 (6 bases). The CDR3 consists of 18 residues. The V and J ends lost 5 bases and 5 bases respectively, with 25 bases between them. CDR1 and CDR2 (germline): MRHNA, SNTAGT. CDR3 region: CASSSAPRDTNEHQPQHF. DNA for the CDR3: TGTGCCAGCAGTTCCGCCCCCAGGGACACAAATGAGCATCAGCCCCAGCATTTT.

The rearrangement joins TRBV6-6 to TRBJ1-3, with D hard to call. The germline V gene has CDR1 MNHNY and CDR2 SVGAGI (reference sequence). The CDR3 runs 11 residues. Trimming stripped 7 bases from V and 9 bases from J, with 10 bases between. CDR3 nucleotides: TGTGCCAGCACTCTTCGCGGCACCATATATTTT. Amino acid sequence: CASTLRGTIYF.

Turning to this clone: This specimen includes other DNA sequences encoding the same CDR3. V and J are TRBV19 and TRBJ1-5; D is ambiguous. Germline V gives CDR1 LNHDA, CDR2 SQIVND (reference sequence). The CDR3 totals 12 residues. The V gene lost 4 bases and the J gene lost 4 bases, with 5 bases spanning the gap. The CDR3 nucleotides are TGTGCCAGTAGTAGCGGGAATCAGCCCCAGCATTTT. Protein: CASSSGNQPQHF.

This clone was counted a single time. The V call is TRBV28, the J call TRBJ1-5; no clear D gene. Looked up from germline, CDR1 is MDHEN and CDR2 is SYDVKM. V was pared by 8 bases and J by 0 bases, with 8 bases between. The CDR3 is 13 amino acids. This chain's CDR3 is CASGQYSNQPQHF. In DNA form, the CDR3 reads TGTGCCAGCGGGCAGTATAGCAATCAGCCCCAGCATTTT.

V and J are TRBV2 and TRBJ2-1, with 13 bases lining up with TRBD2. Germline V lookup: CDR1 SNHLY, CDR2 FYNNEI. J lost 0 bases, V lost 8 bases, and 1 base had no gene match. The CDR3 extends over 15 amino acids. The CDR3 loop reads CASRTSGGSYNEQFF. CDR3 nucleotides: TGTGCCAGCCGGACTAGCGGGGGCTCCTACAATGAGCAGTTCTTC. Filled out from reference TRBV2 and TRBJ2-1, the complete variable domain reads EPEVTQTPSHQVTQMGQEVILRCVPISNHLYFYWYRQILGQKVEFLVSFYNNEISEKSEIFDDQFSVERPDGSNFTLKIRSTKLEDSAMYFCASRTSGGSYNEQFFGPGTRLTVL.

The CDR3 reads CASSLRQFYNEQFF. CDR3 DNA: TGCGCCAGCAGCCTTCGACAGTTCTACAATGAGCAGTTCTTC. The chain combines TRBV5-1 with TRBJ2-1; a weak D match, TRBD1 (5 bases). CDR1 and CDR2 (germline): SGHRS, YFSETQ. Trimming removed 4 bases at V and 3 bases at J, with 11 bases between. This CDR3 comprises 14 residues.

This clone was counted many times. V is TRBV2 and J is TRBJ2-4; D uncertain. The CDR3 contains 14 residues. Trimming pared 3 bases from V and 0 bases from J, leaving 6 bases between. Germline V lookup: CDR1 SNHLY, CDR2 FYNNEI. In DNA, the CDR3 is TGTGCCAGCAGTGAGAGTTTAGCCAAAAACATTCAGTACTTC. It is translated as CASSESLAKNIQYF.

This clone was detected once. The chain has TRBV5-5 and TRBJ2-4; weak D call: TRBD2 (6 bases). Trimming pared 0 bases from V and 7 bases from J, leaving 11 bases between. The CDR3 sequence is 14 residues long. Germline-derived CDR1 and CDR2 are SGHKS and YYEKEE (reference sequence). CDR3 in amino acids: CASSLGTGVNIQYF. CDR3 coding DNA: TGTGCCAGCAGCTTGGGAACGGGAGTGAACATTCAGTACTTC.

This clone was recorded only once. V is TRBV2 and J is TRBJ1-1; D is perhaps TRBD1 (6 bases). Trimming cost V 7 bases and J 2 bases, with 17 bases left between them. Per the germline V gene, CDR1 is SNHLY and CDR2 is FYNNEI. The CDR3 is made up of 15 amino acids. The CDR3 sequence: CASNSGTSFNTEAFF. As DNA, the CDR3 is TGTGCCAGCAATTCCGGGACATCATTTAACACTGAAGCTTTCTTT.

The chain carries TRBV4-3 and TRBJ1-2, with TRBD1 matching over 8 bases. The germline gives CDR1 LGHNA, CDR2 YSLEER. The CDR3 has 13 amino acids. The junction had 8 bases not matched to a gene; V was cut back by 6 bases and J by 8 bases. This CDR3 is CASSFGQGLGYTF. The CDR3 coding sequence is TGCGCCAGCAGTTTTGGACAGGGATTGGGCTACACCTTC.

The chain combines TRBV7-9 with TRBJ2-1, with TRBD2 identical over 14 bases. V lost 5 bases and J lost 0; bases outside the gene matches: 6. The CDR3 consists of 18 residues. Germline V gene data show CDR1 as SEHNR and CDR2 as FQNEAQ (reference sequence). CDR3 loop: CASSPGLAGASSYNEQFF. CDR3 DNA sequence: TGTGCCAGCAGCCCGGGACTAGCGGGGGCCAGCTCCTACAATGAGCAGTTCTTC. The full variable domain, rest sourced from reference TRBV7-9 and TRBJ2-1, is DTGVSQNPRHKITKRGQNVTFRCDPISEHNRLYWYRQTLGQGPEFLTYFQNEAQLEKSRLLSDRFSAERPKGSFSTLEIQRTEQGDSAMYLCASSPGLAGASSYNEQFFGPGTRLTVL.

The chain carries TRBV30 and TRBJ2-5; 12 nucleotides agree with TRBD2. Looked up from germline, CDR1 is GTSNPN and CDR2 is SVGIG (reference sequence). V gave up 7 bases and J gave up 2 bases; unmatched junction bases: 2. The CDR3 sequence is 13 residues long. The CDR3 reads CALTSGGQETQYF. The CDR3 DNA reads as TGTGCCTTAACTAGCGGGGGGCAAGAGACCCAGTACTTC.

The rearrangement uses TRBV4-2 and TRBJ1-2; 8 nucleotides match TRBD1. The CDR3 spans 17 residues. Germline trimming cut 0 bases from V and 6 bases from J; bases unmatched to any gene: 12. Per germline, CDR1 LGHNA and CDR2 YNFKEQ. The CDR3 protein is CASSQDVGAGGEDGYTF. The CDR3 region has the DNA TGTGCCAGCAGCCAAGATGTGGGCGCAGGGGGCGAGGATGGCTACACCTTC.

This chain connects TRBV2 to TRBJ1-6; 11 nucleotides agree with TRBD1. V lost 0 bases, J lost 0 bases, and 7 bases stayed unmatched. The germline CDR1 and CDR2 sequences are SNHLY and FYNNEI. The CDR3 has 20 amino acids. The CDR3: CASSEAALGQGASYNSPLHF. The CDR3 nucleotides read TGTGCCAGCAGTGAAGCGGCCCTCGGACAGGGGGCCTCCTATAATTCACCCCTCCACTTT.

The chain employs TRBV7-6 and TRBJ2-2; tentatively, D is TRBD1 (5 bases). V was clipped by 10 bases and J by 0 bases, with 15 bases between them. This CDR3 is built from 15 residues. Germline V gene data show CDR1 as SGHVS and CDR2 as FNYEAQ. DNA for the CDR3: TGTGCCACCCAGGGCCGTGCCCCGAACACCGGGGAGCTGTTTTTT. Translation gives CATQGRAPNTGELFF. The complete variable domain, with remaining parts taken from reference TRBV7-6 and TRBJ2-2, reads GAGVSQSPRYKVTKRGQDVALRCDPISGHVSLYWYRQALGQGPEFLTYFNYEAQQDKSGLPNDRFSAERPEGSISTLTIQRTEQRDSAMYRCATQGRAPNTGELFFGEGSRLTVL.

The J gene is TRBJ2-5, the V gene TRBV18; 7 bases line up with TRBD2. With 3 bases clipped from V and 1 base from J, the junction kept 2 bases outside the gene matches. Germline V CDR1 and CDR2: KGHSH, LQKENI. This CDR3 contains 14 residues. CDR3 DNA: TGTGCCAGCTCACCGGGGACTACCCAAGAGACCCAGTACTTC. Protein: CASSPGTTQETQYF. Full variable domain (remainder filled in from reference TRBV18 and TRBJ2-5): NAGVMQNPRHLVRRRGQEARLRCSPMKGHSHVYWYRQLPEEGLKFMVYLQKENIIDESGMPKERFSAEFPKEGPSILRIQQVVRGDSAAYFCASSPGTTQETQYFGPGTRLLVL.

This chain's CDR3 is CASSYGRRGNQPQHF. The CDR3 bases are TGTGCCAGCAGTTATGGACGGCGGGGTAATCAGCCCCAGCATTTT. This chain uses TRBV2 with TRBJ1-5; D gene ambiguous. CDR1 SNHLY and CDR2 FYNNEI come from the germline V gene. CDR3 length: 15 amino acids. V was shortened by 5 bases and J by 4 bases, with 15 bases between the two germline ends.

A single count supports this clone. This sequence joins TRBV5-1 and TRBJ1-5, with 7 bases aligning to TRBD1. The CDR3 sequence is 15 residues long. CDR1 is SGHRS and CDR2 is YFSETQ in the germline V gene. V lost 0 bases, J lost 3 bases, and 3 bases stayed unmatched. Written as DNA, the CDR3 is TGCGCCAGCAGCTTGGGGACAGGCGTCAATCAGCCCCAGCATTTT. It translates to CASSLGTGVNQPQHF. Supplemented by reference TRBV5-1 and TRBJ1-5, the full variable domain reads KAGVTQTPRYLIKTRGQQVTLSCSPISGHRSVSWYQQTPGQGLQFLFEYFSETQRNKGNFPGRFSGRQFSNSRSEMNVSTLELGDSALYLCASSLGTGVNQPQHFGDGTRLSIL.

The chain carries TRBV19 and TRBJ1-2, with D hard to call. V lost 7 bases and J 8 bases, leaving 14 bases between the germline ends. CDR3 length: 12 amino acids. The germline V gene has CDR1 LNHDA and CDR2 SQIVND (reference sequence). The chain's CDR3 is CASNGEHRGYTF. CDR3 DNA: TGTGCCAGTAACGGGGAGCATCGAGGCTACACCTTC.

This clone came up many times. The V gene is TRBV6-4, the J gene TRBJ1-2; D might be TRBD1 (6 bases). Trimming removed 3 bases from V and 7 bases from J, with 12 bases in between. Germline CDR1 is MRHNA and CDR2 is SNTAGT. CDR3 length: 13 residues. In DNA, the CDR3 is TGTGCCAGCAGTGAGCAGGGGATCGGTGGCTACACCTTC. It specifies CASSEQGIGGYTF.